This T cell receptor (beta chain) comes out of a study of early T cells in non-severe SARS-CoV-2 infection. The wider study: Sequenced material consisted of bulk RNA (from unsorted whole blood), and chains were unpaired. Notes on the study in general: Anti-spike CD8 specificities were favored by VDJdb matching, whose results missed private and CD4 specificities.

The CDR3 totals 13 residues. Germline V gene lookup returns CDR1 SNHLY and CDR2 FYNNEI. V shed 9 bases and J 1 base; nucleotides not matched to a gene: 5. This clonotype was observed many times. Its antigen is currently unknown. Attached unique molecular identifiers marked individual cDNA molecules. Each CDR3 protein gets one entry after TCRdb re-called the 5' RACE reads with MiXCR. Here the sample spans over 55,000 distinct CDR3 sequences, roughly 8.4% being singletons. The clonotype was recovered from an adult who was a healthcare worker with PCR-confirmed SARS-CoV-2 infection or an uninfected control (not recorded which). This chain uses TRBV2 with TRBJ1-1; 7 nucleotides match TRBD1. The source material was whole blood. DNA for the CDR3: TGTGCCAGTATCCGGGACAGGAACACTGAAGCTTTCTTT. It is translated as CASIRDRNTEAFF. Variable domain in full (rest from reference TRBV2 and TRBJ1-1): EPEVTQTPSHQVTQMGQEVILRCVPISNHLYFYWYRQILGQKVEFLVSFYNNEISEKSEIFDDQFSVERPDGSNFTLKIRSTKLEDSAMYFCASIRDRNTEAFFGQGTRLTVV.